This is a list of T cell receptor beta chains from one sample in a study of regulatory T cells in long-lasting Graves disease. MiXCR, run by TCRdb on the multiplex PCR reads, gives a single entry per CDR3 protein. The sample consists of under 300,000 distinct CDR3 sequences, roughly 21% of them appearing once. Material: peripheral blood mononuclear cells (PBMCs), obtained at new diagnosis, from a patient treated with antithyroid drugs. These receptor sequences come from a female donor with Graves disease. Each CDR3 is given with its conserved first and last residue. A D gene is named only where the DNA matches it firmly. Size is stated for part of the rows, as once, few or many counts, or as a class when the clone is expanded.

CDR3 protein: CASSAGTDNTGELFF; CDR3 DNA: TGCGCCAGCAGCGCCGGGACGGATAACACCGGGGAGCTGTTTTTT; clone size: many; V gene: TRBV5-1; J gene: TRBJ2-2; D gene: -
CDR3 protein: CASSQAGVTDTQYF; CDR3 DNA: TGCGCCAGCAGTCAAGCGGGAGTCACAGATACGCAGTATTTT; clone size: -; V gene: TRBV10-1; J gene: TRBJ2-3; D gene: TRBD2
CDR3 protein: CASSPGINTGELFF; CDR3 DNA: TGTGCCAGCAGCCCAGGGATAAACACCGGGGAGCTGTTTTTT; clone size: many; V gene: TRBV7-9; J gene: TRBJ2-2; D gene: -
CDR3 protein: CASSLGLAGHTDTQYF; CDR3 DNA: TGTGCCAGCAGTCTTGGGTTAGCGGGGCACACAGATACGCAGTATTTT; clone size: -; V gene: TRBV28; J gene: TRBJ2-3; D gene: TRBD2
CDR3 protein: CASSGRGVAQPQHF; CDR3 DNA: TGTGCCAGCAGTGGACGGGGGGTGGCTCAGCCCCAGCATTTT; clone size: once; V gene: TRBV6-1; J gene: TRBJ1-5; D gene: -
CDR3 protein: CASSYPSKRSNEQFF; CDR3 DNA: TGTGCCAGCAGTTACCCCTCCAAGCGCTCCAATGAGCAGTTCTTC; clone size: many; V gene: TRBV6-2/TRBV6-3; J gene: TRBJ2-1; D gene: -
CDR3 protein: CASRRTGGRNTGELFF; CDR3 DNA: TGTGCCAGCAGGAGGACAGGGGGCAGGAACACCGGGGAGCTGTTTTTT; clone size: many; V gene: TRBV2; J gene: TRBJ2-2; D gene: TRBD1
CDR3 protein: CATSRDPIGSTEQYF; CDR3 DNA: TGTGCCACCAGCAGAGATCCGATAGGGAGCACCGAGCAGTACTTC; clone size: few; V gene: TRBV15; J gene: TRBJ2-7; D gene: -
CDR3 protein: CATSDQGPARAGELFF; CDR3 DNA: TGTGCCACCAGTGACCAAGGACCTGCGCGGGCCGGGGAGCTGTTTTTT; clone size: many; V gene: TRBV24-1; J gene: TRBJ2-2; D gene: -
CDR3 protein: CASSLWGEGNQPQHF; CDR3 DNA: TGCGCCAGCAGCCTCTGGGGCGAGGGCAATCAGCCCCAGCATTTT; clone size: many; V gene: TRBV4-1; J gene: TRBJ1-5; D gene: -
CDR3 protein: CSVEGGLANTGELFF; CDR3 DNA: TGCAGCGTTGAAGGGGGACTAGCGAACACCGGGGAGCTGTTTTTT; clone size: many; V gene: TRBV29-1; J gene: TRBJ2-2; D gene: TRBD2
CDR3 protein: CASGLRGTSGDNEQFF; CDR3 DNA: TGTGCTAGTGGTTTGCGAGGGACTAGCGGAGACAATGAGCAGTTCTTC; clone size: many; V gene: TRBV12-5; J gene: TRBJ2-1; D gene: TRBD2
CDR3 protein: CASSGDPIGETQYF; CDR3 DNA: TGTGCCAGCAGCGGTGACCCAATTGGGGAGACCCAGTACTTC; clone size: -; V gene: TRBV11-3; J gene: TRBJ2-5; D gene: -
CDR3 protein: CASSYYVAGFGDTQYF; CDR3 DNA: TGTGCCAGCAGTTACTACGTAGCGGGATTTGGAGATACGCAGTATTTT; clone size: many; V gene: TRBV6-9; J gene: TRBJ2-3; D gene: TRBD2
CDR3 protein: CASSPSAEPNYGYTF; CDR3 DNA: TGTGCCAGCTCACCATCGGCAGAACCTAACTATGGCTACACCTTC; clone size: many; V gene: TRBV18; J gene: TRBJ1-2; D gene: -
CDR3 protein: CASSQELGNTEAFF; CDR3 DNA: TGTGCCAGCAGCCAAGAGTTAGGGAACACTGAAGCTTTCTTT; clone size: once; V gene: TRBV3-1; J gene: TRBJ1-1; D gene: -
CDR3 protein: CASSWGQGFEKLFF; CDR3 DNA: TGTGCCAGTAGTTGGGGCCAGGGATTTGAAAAACTGTTTTTT; clone size: few; V gene: TRBV19; J gene: TRBJ1-4; D gene: -
CDR3 protein: CASSLMGDTGELFF; CDR3 DNA: TGTGCCAGCAGCTTAATGGGGGACACCGGGGAGCTGTTTTTT; clone size: -; V gene: TRBV7-3; J gene: TRBJ2-2; D gene: -
CDR3 protein: CASSPGNYEQYF; CDR3 DNA: TGTGCCAGCAGCCCCGGGAATTACGAGCAGTACTTC; clone size: many; V gene: TRBV12-3/TRBV12-4; J gene: TRBJ2-7; D gene: -
CDR3 protein: CASSLGQGVELFF; CDR3 DNA: TGTGCCAGCAGTCTCGGACAAGGAGTAGAACTGTTTTTT; clone size: many; V gene: TRBV12-3/TRBV12-4; J gene: TRBJ1-4; D gene: -
CDR3 protein: CASSLAPPGLAGSTDTQYF; CDR3 DNA: TGCGCCAGCAGCTTGGCCCCCCCCGGACTAGCGGGGAGCACAGATACGCAGTATTTT; clone size: many; V gene: TRBV5-1; J gene: TRBJ2-3; D gene: TRBD2
CDR3 protein: CASSLIGSNTGELFF; CDR3 DNA: TGTGCCAGCAGCTTGATCGGGTCTAACACCGGGGAGCTGTTTTTT; clone size: few; V gene: TRBV5-4; J gene: TRBJ2-2; D gene: -